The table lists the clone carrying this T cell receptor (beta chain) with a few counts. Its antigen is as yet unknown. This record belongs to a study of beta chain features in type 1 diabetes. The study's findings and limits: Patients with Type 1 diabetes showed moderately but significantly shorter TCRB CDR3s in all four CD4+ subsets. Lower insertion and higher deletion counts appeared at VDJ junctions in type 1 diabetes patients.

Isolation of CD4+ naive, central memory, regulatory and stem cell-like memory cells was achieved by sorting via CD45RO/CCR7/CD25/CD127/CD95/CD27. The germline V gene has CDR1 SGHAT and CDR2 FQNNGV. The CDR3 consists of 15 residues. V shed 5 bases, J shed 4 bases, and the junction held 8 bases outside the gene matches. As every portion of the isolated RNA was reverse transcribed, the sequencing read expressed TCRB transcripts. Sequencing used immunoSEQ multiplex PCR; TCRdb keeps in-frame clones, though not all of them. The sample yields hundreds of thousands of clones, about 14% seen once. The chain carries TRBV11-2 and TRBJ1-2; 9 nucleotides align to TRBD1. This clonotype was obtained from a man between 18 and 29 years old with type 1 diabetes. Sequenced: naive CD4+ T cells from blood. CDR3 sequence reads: CASSGWDREAYGYTF. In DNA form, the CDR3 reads TGTGCCAGCAGCGGCTGGGACAGGGAAGCCTATGGCTACACCTTC.